Below are 23 T cell receptor beta chains sequenced from a single sample in a study of blood T cell repertoires in COVID-19 (dated by TCRdb to about 2020). The method was the immunoSEQ multiplex PCR assay. TCRdb obtained this table from immuneACCESS and retained in-frame rearrangements with V and J assigned. These tables miss some clones; where compared with another copy, unresolved V genes account for less than half of the shortfall, and the remainder is unexplained. The sample table contains roughly 200,000 clones; only one count was recorded for about nine tenths of them. 7.2% of the sample is taken by the ten largest. Source material: PBMCs or T cells enriched from blood (not recorded which). These receptors were taken from a man younger than 45 in a cohort exposed to, infected with or recovered from COVID-19 (not recorded which).

This clone was seen only a few times. The J gene is TRBJ1-2, the V gene TRBV3-1 (or the pseudogene TRBV3-2); D perhaps matches TRBD1 (6 bases). The V end lost 1 base, the J end lost 2 bases, and 14 bases lay between the germline ends. The CDR3 extends over 16 amino acids. Germline V lookup: CDR1 LGHDT, CDR2 YNNKEL (reference sequence). The CDR3 coding sequence is TGTGCCAGCAGCCAAGGGTCGGGGGGGGCAAACTATGGCTACACCTTC. Encoded protein: CASSQGSGGANYGYTF.

J is TRBJ1-1 and V is TRBV28, with D tentatively TRBD1 (6 bases). Germline assignment: CDR1 MDHEN and CDR2 SYDVKM. V lost 8 bases, J lost 0 bases, and 10 bases lay in between. This CDR3 has 13 residues. CDR3 DNA: TGTGCCAGCCTGGACAGATTGAACACTGAAGCTTTCTTT. Translating it yields CASLDRLNTEAFF.

This chain connects TRBV6-2 or TRBV6-3 to TRBJ2-7; possibly TRBD2 for D (6 bases). Germline loops: CDR1 MNHEY, CDR2 SVGEGT. The V end lost 2 bases, the J end lost 4 bases, and 18 bases lay between the germline ends. The CDR3 is made up of 16 amino acids. CDR3 protein: CASSYPVFGEEYEQYF. CDR3 DNA: TGTGCCAGCAGTTACCCGGTCTTTGGGGAGGAATACGAGCAGTACTTC.

The chain combines TRBV28 with TRBJ1-5, with 9 bases lining up with TRBD1. The CDR3 covers 18 residues. V shed 6 bases and J 0 bases; nucleotides not matched to a gene: 12. The V gene's germline CDR1 is MDHEN and CDR2 SYDVKM. DNA for the CDR3: TGTGCCAGCAGCCCTCGTTGGACAGGGGCGGGTAGCAATCAGCCCCAGCATTTT. It translates to CASSPRWTGAGSNQPQHF.

J is TRBJ2-7 and V is TRBV28; 15 bases agree with TRBD2. This CDR3 spans 19 amino acids. Germline assignment: CDR1 MDHEN and CDR2 SYDVKM. V shed 6 bases, J shed 2 bases, and the junction held 14 bases outside the gene matches. Here the CDR3 DNA reads TGTGCCAGCAGCACCGACTCCGGGACTAGCGGGAGGCTCCCCTACGAGCAGTACTTC. It specifies CASSTDSGTSGRLPYEQYF.

The chain couples TRBV7-8 to TRBJ2-7; 12 bases match TRBD2. J lost 0 bases, V lost 5 bases, and 8 bases had no gene match. The CDR3 extends over 17 amino acids. Germline V gives CDR1 SGHVS, CDR2 FQNEAQ. CDR3 amino acids: CASSRKPGLAGSYEQYF. CDR3 sequence (DNA): TGTGCCAGCAGCCGGAAACCGGGACTAGCGGGCTCCTACGAGCAGTACTTC.

This chain links TRBV25-1 with TRBJ1-2; 9 bases line up with TRBD1. Germline V gene sequence: CDR1 MGHDK, CDR2 SYGVNS. V was clipped by 4 bases and J by 6 bases; unmatched bases: 6. The CDR3 has 14 amino acids. The CDR3 coding sequence is TGTGCCAGCAGTGCCCGGGACAGGGATCATGGCTACACCTTC. It translates to CASSARDRDHGYTF.

V usage is TRBV7-9 and J usage is TRBJ2-1, with TRBD2 matching over 10 bases. Germline trimming cut 6 bases from V and 6 bases from J; bases unmatched to any gene: 8. This CDR3 comprises 15 residues. In germline, CDR1 is SEHNR, CDR2 FQNEAQ (reference sequence). The CDR3 coding sequence is TGTGCCAGCAGAAAACTAGCGGGACCTATCAATGAGCAGTTCTTC. It specifies CASRKLAGPINEQFF.

This rearrangement joins TRBV27 to TRBJ2-7, with a tentative D call TRBD2 (6 bases). With 4 bases removed from V and 0 bases from J, the gap between germline ends came to 10 bases. Germline V gives CDR1 MNHEY, CDR2 SMNVEV (reference sequence). The CDR3 loop spans 14 amino acids. CDR3 in amino acids: CASSSPSVSYEQYF. The CDR3 DNA is TGTGCCAGCAGTTCCCCTAGCGTCTCCTACGAGCAGTACTTC.

This CDR3 is CASGGLAEYNEQFF. The DNA of the CDR3 is TGTGCCAGCGGGGGACTAGCGGAGTACAATGAGCAGTTCTTC. The genes are TRBV5-4 and TRBJ2-1; TRBD2 agrees at 11 bases. There are 14 residues in the CDR3. Per the germline V gene, CDR1 is SGHNT and CDR2 is YYREEE (reference sequence). J lost 4 bases, V lost 7 bases, and 4 bases had no gene match.

The V gene is TRBV27, the J gene TRBJ2-5; 14 positions match TRBD2. With 7 bases clipped from V and 5 bases from J, the junction kept 9 bases outside the gene matches. Germline-derived CDR1 and CDR2 are MNHEY and SMNVEV (reference sequence). CDR3 length: 16 amino acids. The CDR3 spells CASILRLAGGLETQYF. The CDR3 DNA sequence: TGTGCCAGCATCCTTCGACTAGCGGGAGGGTTGGAGACCCAGTACTTC.

The chain couples TRBV19 to TRBJ1-2; TRBD1 matches 8 bases. V was clipped by 3 bases and J by 5 bases; unmatched bases: 5. CDR1 is LNHDA, CDR2 SQIVND, per germline (reference sequence). CDR3 size: 14 residues. The CDR3 bases are TGTGCCAGTAGTATCGGACAGGGACCATATGGCTACACCTTC. As protein: CASSIGQGPYGYTF.

This clone showed up just once. This rearrangement joins TRBV7-2 to TRBJ2-5, with 8 bases identical to TRBD2. The length of the CDR3 is 16 residues. In germline, CDR1 is SGHTA, CDR2 FQGNSA. Unmatched junction bases numbered 11, after V lost 5 bases and J lost 3 bases. The DNA of the CDR3 is TGTGCCAGCAGCCCCCAGAGGGGACTAGTAAAAGAGACCCAGTACTTC. It yields the protein CASSPQRGLVKETQYF.

The gene calls are TRBV9 and TRBJ2-7; perhaps TRBD2 as D (6 bases). Per germline, CDR1 SGDLS and CDR2 YYNGEE. The CDR3 loop spans 15 amino acids. Deletions cut 3 bases from V and 1 base from J, with 14 bases between. The DNA for the CDR3 is TGTGCCAGCAGCGAGGGGACGGGACTGTCCTACGAGCAGTACTTC. Amino acids: CASSEGTGLSYEQYF.

The chain carries TRBV28 and TRBJ1-5, with D possibly TRBD1 on 5 matching bases. Germline values: CDR1 MDHEN, CDR2 SYDVKM. This CDR3 is 13 amino acids long. V shed 7 bases and J shed 7 bases, with 14 bases lying between them. The CDR3 nucleotides are TGTGCCAGCAAAGACAGCCCCGGACAGCCCCAGCATTTT. It translates to CASKDSPGQPQHF.

The rearrangement links TRBV7-8 to TRBJ2-1; no clear D. Trimming shortened V by 5 bases and J by 7 bases, and 6 bases separated the two germline ends. Germline V CDR1 and CDR2: SGHVS, FQNEAQ. The CDR3 runs 11 residues. Here the CDR3 reads CASSRRNEQFF. The CDR3 DNA is TGTGCCAGCAGCCGTAGAAATGAGCAGTTCTTC.

Only a few counts were recorded for this clone. The chain employs TRBV7-9 and TRBJ1-2, with D possibly TRBD1 on 5 matching bases. The V and J ends lost 5 bases and 0 bases respectively, with 10 bases between them. This CDR3 is 14 amino acids long. From germline, CDR1 is SEHNR and CDR2 FQNEAQ (reference sequence). In DNA, the CDR3 is TGTGCCAGCAGCCCGACAGACGCTAACTATGGCTACACCTTC. It is translated as CASSPTDANYGYTF.

V is TRBV2 and J is TRBJ2-5; 8 bases agree with TRBD1. After removal of 2 bases from V and 5 bases from J, the junction contained 4 bases not matched to a gene. The V gene's germline CDR1 is SNHLY and CDR2 FYNNEI. CDR3 size: 14 residues. The chain's CDR3 is CASSEQGARETQYF. The CDR3 coding sequence is TGTGCCAGCAGTGAACAGGGGGCGCGGGAGACCCAGTACTTC.

The chain uses TRBV7-2 and TRBJ1-1; D unresolved. The germline CDR1 and CDR2 sequences are SGHTA and FQGNSA. The CDR3 is 13 amino acids. V was trimmed by 2 bases and J by 4 bases, leaving 8 bases between them. The CDR3 protein is CASSLQVGTEAFF. CDR3 in DNA: TGTGCCAGCAGCTTACAGGTAGGCACTGAAGCTTTCTTT.

V usage is TRBV5-1 and J usage is TRBJ2-3, with D perhaps TRBD1 (5 bases). There are 14 residues in the CDR3. V gave up 4 bases and J gave up 1 base, with 10 bases separating them. Germline lookup yields CDR1 SGHRS and CDR2 YFSETQ. The CDR3 DNA reads as TGCGCCAGCAGCAGATCCAGGGGCACAGATACGCAGTATTTT. Encoded protein: CASSRSRGTDTQYF.

The rearrangement uses TRBV27 and TRBJ2-2, with 7 bases matching TRBD1. The CDR3 is 14 amino acids. Trimming removed 6 bases from V and 4 bases from J; junction bases left unmatched: 5. CDR1 and CDR2 from the germline V gene are MNHEY and SMNVEV (reference sequence). CDR3 nucleotides: TGTGCCAGCAGGCCAACAGGGGCCACCGGGGAGCTGTTTTTT. Translating gives CASRPTGATGELFF.

The chain couples TRBV2 to TRBJ1-6, with D perhaps matching TRBD1 (6 bases). The germline CDR1 and CDR2 sequences are SNHLY and FYNNEI. Trimming removed 11 bases from V and 10 bases from J, with 15 bases in between. The CDR3 has 12 amino acids. The CDR3: CAGAQGKSPLHF. The CDR3 DNA reads TGTGCCGGTGCACAGGGAAAGTCACCCCTCCACTTT.

This clone was recorded only once. The CDR3 DNA follows: TGTGCCAGCAGCTTCCCGGACATCACTGAAGCTTTCTTT. This gives the protein CASSFPDITEAFF. The chain is built from TRBV5-5 and TRBJ1-1; perhaps TRBD1 as D (5 bases). CDR1 SGHKS and CDR2 YYEKEE come from the germline V gene (reference sequence). V was cut by 2 bases and J by 4 bases, with 9 bases left in between. The CDR3 has 13 amino acids.